This T cell receptor beta chain was documented in a study of blood T cells in healthy people across ages. Every donor contributed about 10 milliliters of peripheral blood by blood draw. Alongside a J-beta primer mix, a sample-barcoded 5' primer served in a second PCR lasting about 7 to 11 cycles. Researchers report that a template-switch adaptor with 12 random nucleotides tagged each cDNA molecule. TCRdb analysed the 5' RACE reads with MiXCR anew, one entry per CDR3 protein. The profile shows 450,000 to 700,000 distinct CDR3 sequences, 27% of them singletons. The sequence derives from a woman in her sixties or seventies in good health. The sequenced sample consisted of blood.

The CDR3 protein is CASSRGGVLSYEQYF. The CDR3 coding sequence is TGTGCCAGCAGCCGAGGGGGGGTCCTATCCTACGAGCAGTACTTC. This chain uses TRBV5-4 with TRBJ2-7, with TRBD2 as a possible D gene (7 bases). The V gene's germline CDR1 is SGHNT and CDR2 YYREEE (reference sequence). Trimming left V 4 bases short and J 1 base short, with 15 bases between. The CDR3 is made up of 15 amino acids.